The next 20 T cell receptor beta chains were all read from a single sample in a study of CXCR3-negative and CXCR3-positive naive CD8 T cells. No antigen has been identified for these receptors. Notes on the study in general: CXCR3-negative naive cells had less hydrophobic TRB CDR3s than did CXCR3-positive naive cells.

The libraries of TRB cDNA were prepared using 5' RACE with UMI labels. TCRdb re-called the 5' RACE reads and shows each CDR3 protein once, DNA omitted. This sample's table has about 130,000 distinct CDR3 sequences. Sequencing was performed on naive CXCR3+ CD8+ T cells from blood. Subset meaning: CD45RO-CCR7+CD27+CD95- naive CD8+ T cells expressing CXCR3 (TNR3+). The receptors shown here come from a human donor in good health. Some clones in this sample may be carry-over from other donors' samples.

The CDR3 reads CASGTPRGSQPQHF. The chain combines TRBV4-1 with TRBJ1-5; the TCRdb D gene call, TRBD1, has no DNA to confirm it. CDR3 length: 14 residues. Germline V gene lookup returns CDR1 MGHRA and CDR2 YSYEKL.

The chain joins TRBV28 to TRBJ1-5; TCRdb reports TRBD1, a call that lacks DNA to check it against. There are 15 residues in the CDR3. In germline, CDR1 is MDHEN, CDR2 SYDVKM. The CDR3 reads CASSLTGTGNQPQHF.

The chain combines TRBV11-2 with TRBJ1-1. This CDR3 has 16 amino acids. Germline CDR1 reads SGHAT; CDR2 reads FQNNGV. This chain's CDR3 is CASSLGFGLGNTEAFF.

J is TRBJ2-7 and V is TRBV29-1; TCRdb picks TRBD2, but there is no DNA to check that call. The CDR3 length is 12 residues. The germline V gene encodes CDR1 SQVTM and CDR2 ANQGSEA. CDR3 sequence reads: CSVEDRGGEQYF.

The chain is built from TRBV10-2 and TRBJ2-4; the D call of TRBD1 rests on TCRdb alone, since no DNA is present to check it. Germline V CDR1 and CDR2: WSHSY, SAAADI. This CDR3 is 14 amino acids long. The CDR3 protein is CASSESFVGDIQYF.

V gene TRBV18 combines with J gene TRBJ2-7. Per the germline V gene, CDR1 is KGHSH and CDR2 is LQKENI. The CDR3 has 14 amino acids. The CDR3 loop is CASSDTGITYEQYF.

The rearrangement uses TRBV28 and TRBJ2-3; the TRBD1 assignment by TCRdb is unverifiable without DNA. The CDR3 contains 12 residues. The germline gives CDR1 MDHEN, CDR2 SYDVKM. The CDR3 spells CASSQGPDTQYF.

The rearrangement uses TRBV9 and TRBJ2-7. There are 14 residues in the CDR3. In germline, CDR1 is SGDLS, CDR2 YYNGEE. The chain's CDR3 is CASSVGQNSYEQYF.

The CDR3 is CASSSGARTGELFF. The chain uses TRBV6-4 and TRBJ2-2; TCRdb designates TRBD1, a call that cannot be tested without DNA. This CDR3 is built from 14 residues. The germline V gene has CDR1 MRHNA and CDR2 SNTAGT.

V gene TRBV7-2 combines with J gene TRBJ2-7; TCRdb lists TRBD2, though no DNA is available to test this call. The germline CDR1 and CDR2 sequences are SGHTA and FQGNSA. The CDR3 contains 15 residues. The CDR3 sequence: CASSSGLAGPYEQYF.

The chain's CDR3 is CASSRGPDEKLFF. The V call is TRBV7-9, the J call TRBJ1-4. The CDR3 loop spans 13 amino acids. Germline V CDR1 and CDR2: SEHNR, FQNEAQ (reference sequence).

V is TRBV28 and J is TRBJ2-7. There are 15 residues in the CDR3. Germline V gene lookup returns CDR1 MDHEN and CDR2 SYDVKM. The CDR3 loop is CASSLFGWASGEQYF.

The V gene is TRBV5-1, the J gene TRBJ2-3; TCRdb indicates TRBD2, and absent DNA this call remains unverified. The CDR3 spans 15 residues. Germline CDR1 and CDR2: SGHRS and YFSETQ. The CDR3: CASSPSVFATDTQYF.

The rearrangement links TRBV29-1 to TRBJ2-1. The CDR3 runs 13 residues. In germline, CDR1 is SQVTM, CDR2 ANQGSEA. The CDR3 protein is CSGQQSSYNEQFF.

This chain links TRBV14 with TRBJ2-5; TCRdb calls TRBD1, which cannot be checked without DNA. Per the germline V gene, CDR1 is SGHDN and CDR2 is FVKESK. CDR3 size: 15 residues. CDR3 in amino acids: CASSQEGGRGETQYF.

The rearrangement joins TRBV14 to TRBJ2-7. Germline V gene sequence: CDR1 SGHDN, CDR2 FVKESK. CDR3 length: 14 amino acids. The CDR3: CASSPYRSSYEQYF.

The chain uses TRBV12-3 or TRBV12-4 and TRBJ1-2; TCRdb lists TRBD1, though no DNA is available to test this call. The CDR3 is made up of 16 amino acids. The chain's CDR3 is CASSLWGVGSPYGYTF.

The V gene is TRBV29-1, the J gene TRBJ2-1; TCRdb names TRBD2, which stays unverified in the absence of DNA. The CDR3 loop spans 14 amino acids. CDR1 and CDR2 from the germline V gene are SQVTM and ANQGSEA. CDR3 sequence reads: CSVEVLAGGNEQFF.

The chain uses TRBV13 and TRBJ2-5; the D gene TCRdb calls, TRBD1, cannot be checked with no DNA. CDR1 PRHDT and CDR2 FYEKMQ come from the germline V gene (reference sequence). CDR3 size: 14 residues. CDR3 protein: CASSLQGAGETQYF.

This rearrangement joins TRBV5-1 to TRBJ2-1. The germline gives CDR1 SGHRS, CDR2 YFSETQ. CDR3 length: 12 amino acids. The CDR3 here is CASSRDDNEQFF.